This T cell receptor (beta chain) was retrieved from a study of T cells in Graves' hyperthyroidism and ophthalmopathy. The TCR beta CDR3 regions underwent amplification using RNA transcripts as the source. First-round RT-PCR with HTBI primers amplified the TCR CDR3 region. TCRdb used MiXCR to reprocess the multiplex PCR reads, holding one entry per CDR3 protein. Of 200,000 to 250,000 distinct CDR3 sequences listed, approximately 25% are singletons. Ophthalmopathy cases scored 3 or more on the Clinical Activity Score and 4 or more on NOSPECS grade, with duration below 3 months. The CDR3 has 13 residues. The J segment lost 6 bases and the V segment lost 6 bases, leaving 6 bases of the junction unmatched. In germline, CDR1 is MNHEY, CDR2 SVGAGI. Study results and caveats: In the blood, most expanded thyroid clonotypes above 0.001 appeared as well.

This clonotype appeared many times. Its specificity is unknown. The source is a middle-aged woman with Graves' ophthalmopathy. Material: blood. The chain carries TRBV6-5 and TRBJ2-7; 9 bases match TRBD1. The CDR3 sequence: CASRGTGLSEQYF. The CDR3, as DNA: TGTGCCAGCAGAGGGACAGGGCTCTCCGAGCAGTACTTC.